These T cell receptor beta chains were read from a single sample in a study of regulatory and conventional T cells in RAG deficiency. Assay used: immunoSEQ multiplex PCR; TCRdb lists only in-frame clones, some missing. This sample has roughly 19,000 clones, with roughly 87% found just once. This sample was shared with a second study, whose subject was regulatory T cells.

Sequenced material: Tregs sorted from blood. The receptors shown here come from a human donor in good health. Both conserved end residues are part of each CDR3. The D gene is left open where the match is weak. Rows give clone size only sometimes, using once, few, many, or a class for an expanded clone.

clone_size: once; d_call: TRBD1; v_call: TRBV5-1; cdr3_length: 19; j_call: TRBJ1-1; cdr3_aa: CASSLGWWTGGGLNTEAFF
clone_size: NA; d_call: NA; v_call: TRBV7-9; cdr3_length: 13; j_call: TRBJ2-3; cdr3_aa: CASSPYSADTQYF
clone_size: once; d_call: NA; v_call: TRBV7-9; cdr3_length: 13; j_call: TRBJ1-2; cdr3_aa: CASSLGGNYGYTF
clone_size: NA; d_call: NA; v_call: TRBV2; cdr3_length: 14; j_call: TRBJ2-6; cdr3_aa: CASSLPPGANVLTF
clone_size: few; d_call: NA; v_call: TRBV7-8; cdr3_length: 13; j_call: TRBJ1-2; cdr3_aa: CASSLFGSYGYTF
clone_size: NA; d_call: NA; v_call: TRBV6-5; cdr3_length: 12; j_call: TRBJ1-5; cdr3_aa: CASDRGTQPQHF
clone_size: NA; d_call: NA; v_call: TRBV6-6; cdr3_length: 14; j_call: TRBJ1-6; cdr3_aa: CASRLSRDESPLHF
clone_size: NA; d_call: NA; v_call: TRBV28; cdr3_length: 13; j_call: TRBJ2-7; cdr3_aa: CASSPGGLYEQYF
clone_size: NA; d_call: NA; v_call: TRBV7-9; cdr3_length: 11; j_call: TRBJ1-2; cdr3_aa: CASSSKYGYTF
clone_size: NA; d_call: NA; v_call: TRBV25-1; cdr3_length: 13; j_call: TRBJ1-2; cdr3_aa: CASSDPGEGGYTF
clone_size: NA; d_call: NA; v_call: TRBV30; cdr3_length: 18; j_call: TRBJ1-1; cdr3_aa: CAWSVASWGRGENTEAFF
clone_size: NA; d_call: NA; v_call: TRBV30; cdr3_length: 16; j_call: TRBJ1-3; cdr3_aa: CAWSVRGDRFGNTIYF
clone_size: NA; d_call: NA; v_call: TRBV5-4; cdr3_length: 12; j_call: TRBJ2-3; cdr3_aa: CASSLARDTQYF
clone_size: once; d_call: NA; v_call: TRBV5-1; cdr3_length: 15; j_call: TRBJ1-6; cdr3_aa: CASSLLAGGDSPLHF
clone_size: once; d_call: NA; v_call: TRBV11-2; cdr3_length: 14; j_call: TRBJ2-7; cdr3_aa: CASSLGPGTYEQYF
clone_size: NA; d_call: NA; v_call: TRBV27; cdr3_length: 13; j_call: TRBJ2-7; cdr3_aa: CASSRQVPYEQYF
clone_size: NA; d_call: NA; v_call: TRBV2; cdr3_length: 13; j_call: TRBJ1-5; cdr3_aa: CASSGQRNQPQHF
clone_size: NA; d_call: NA; v_call: TRBV7-7; cdr3_length: 15; j_call: TRBJ2-5; cdr3_aa: CASSFGLGGGETQYF
clone_size: few; d_call: NA; v_call: TRBV7-9; cdr3_length: 15; j_call: TRBJ1-3; cdr3_aa: CASSLVQGTGNTIYF
clone_size: NA; d_call: NA; v_call: TRBV30; cdr3_length: 11; j_call: TRBJ2-3; cdr3_aa: CAWRGTDTQYF
clone_size: NA; d_call: NA; v_call: TRBV30; cdr3_length: 14; j_call: TRBJ1-1; cdr3_aa: CAWKGVGMNTEAFF
clone_size: once; d_call: TRBD2; v_call: TRBV6-1; cdr3_length: 17; j_call: TRBJ2-3; cdr3_aa: CASSVQWASGYTDTQYF
clone_size: NA; d_call: NA; v_call: TRBV5-1; cdr3_length: 16; j_call: TRBJ2-3; cdr3_aa: CASSLGMSSATDTQYF
clone_size: NA; d_call: NA; v_call: TRBV19; cdr3_length: 12; j_call: TRBJ2-5; cdr3_aa: CASSSPLETQYF
clone_size: few; d_call: NA; v_call: TRBV19; cdr3_length: 14; j_call: TRBJ1-2; cdr3_aa: CATNRGAPNYGYTF
clone_size: NA; d_call: NA; v_call: TRBV18; cdr3_length: 17; j_call: TRBJ2-1; cdr3_aa: CASSDEPGRSSYNEQFF
clone_size: NA; d_call: NA; v_call: TRBV11-1; cdr3_length: 12; j_call: TRBJ2-3; cdr3_aa: CASSRRGNTQYF
clone_size: NA; d_call: NA; v_call: TRBV14; cdr3_length: 13; j_call: TRBJ1-2; cdr3_aa: CASSQDVFYGYTF
clone_size: NA; d_call: NA; v_call: TRBV5-1; cdr3_length: 16; j_call: TRBJ2-7; cdr3_aa: CASSRLGRSDFYEQYF